This T cell receptor (beta chain) was obtained from a study of graft-versus-host responses after intestinal transplantation. Assay: immunoSEQ multiplex PCR; the TCRdb copy retains only in-frame clones and omits some. The table has some 96,000 clones, roughly 84% seen once. Findings and limits, study-wide: Recipient marrow contained GvH clones, some of which appeared first in ileum or blood.

The CDR3 has 13 residues. Looked up from germline, CDR1 is ENHRY and CDR2 is SYGVKD. V was pared by 9 bases and J by 5 bases, with 11 bases between. Points on this clone: The target antigen is unknown.

The TCR sequence derives from a human donor who was the organ donor for an intestinal transplant. J is TRBJ1-6 and V is TRBV10-3; perhaps TRBD1 as D (6 bases). The sample consisted of unstimulated CD4+ T cells sorted from spleen or lymph node cells, taken before transplant. For the CDR3, the DNA is TGTGCCATTGGGACAAGCAATAATTCACCCCTCCACTTT. Encoded protein: CAIGTSNNSPLHF.